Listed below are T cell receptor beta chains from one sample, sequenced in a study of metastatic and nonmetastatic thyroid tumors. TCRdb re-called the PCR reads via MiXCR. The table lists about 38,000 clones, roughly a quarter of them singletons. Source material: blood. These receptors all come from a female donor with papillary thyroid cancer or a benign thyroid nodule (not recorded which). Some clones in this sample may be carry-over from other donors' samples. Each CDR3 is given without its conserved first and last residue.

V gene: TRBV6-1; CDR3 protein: ASTLTGNTEAF
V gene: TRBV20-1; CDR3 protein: SARTPDKDYEQY
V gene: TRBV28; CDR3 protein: ASSFGQISGANVLT
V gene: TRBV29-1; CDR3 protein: SATIGGSGNQPQH
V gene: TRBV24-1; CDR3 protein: ATSDFLQGGNQPQH
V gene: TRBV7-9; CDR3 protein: ASSVGARTDTQY
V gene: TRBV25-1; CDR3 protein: ASSELGRANYNEQF
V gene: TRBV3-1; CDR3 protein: ASRGSFENEKLF
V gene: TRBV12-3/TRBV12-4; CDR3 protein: ASSHTEVEQF
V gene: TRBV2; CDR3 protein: ASRERPKNTEAF
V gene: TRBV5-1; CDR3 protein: ASSIGTYNEQF
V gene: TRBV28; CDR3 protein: ASSPGQGYEQY
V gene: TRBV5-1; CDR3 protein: ASSLASENEQY
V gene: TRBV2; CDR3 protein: ASRGGQGHYGYT
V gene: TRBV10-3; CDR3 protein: AISESGGVRINYGYT
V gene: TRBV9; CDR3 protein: ASSPSGQGESYEQY
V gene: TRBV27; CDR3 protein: ASSPDRGLYEQY
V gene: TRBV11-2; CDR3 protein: ASSRSPGQGDTEAF